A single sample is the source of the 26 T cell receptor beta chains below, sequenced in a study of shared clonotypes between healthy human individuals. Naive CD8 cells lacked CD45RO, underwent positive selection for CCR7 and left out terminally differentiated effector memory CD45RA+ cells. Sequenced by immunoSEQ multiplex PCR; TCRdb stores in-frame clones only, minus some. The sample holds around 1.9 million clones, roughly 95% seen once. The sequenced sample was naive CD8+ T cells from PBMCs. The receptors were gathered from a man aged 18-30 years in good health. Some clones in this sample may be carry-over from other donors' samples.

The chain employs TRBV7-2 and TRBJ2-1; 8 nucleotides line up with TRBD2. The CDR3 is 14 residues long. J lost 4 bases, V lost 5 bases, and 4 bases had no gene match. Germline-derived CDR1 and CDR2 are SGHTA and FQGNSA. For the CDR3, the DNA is TGTGCCAGCAGCGAGACTAGCGAGTACAATGAGCAGTTCTTC. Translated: CASSETSEYNEQFF.

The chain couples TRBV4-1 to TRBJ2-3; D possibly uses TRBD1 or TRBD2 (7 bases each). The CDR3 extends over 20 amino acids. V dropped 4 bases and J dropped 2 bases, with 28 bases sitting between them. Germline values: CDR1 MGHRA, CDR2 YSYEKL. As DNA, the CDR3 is TGCGCCAGCAGCCCGGAAAGATGGAGTCAGGGGGGGAAGGACACAGATACGCAGTATTTT. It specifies CASSPERWSQGGKDTDTQYF.

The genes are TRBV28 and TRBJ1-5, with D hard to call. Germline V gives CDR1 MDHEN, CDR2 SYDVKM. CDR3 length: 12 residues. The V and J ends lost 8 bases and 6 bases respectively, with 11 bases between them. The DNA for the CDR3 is TGTGCCAGCCACAAACGAGGTCAGCCCCAGCATTTT. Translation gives CASHKRGQPQHF.

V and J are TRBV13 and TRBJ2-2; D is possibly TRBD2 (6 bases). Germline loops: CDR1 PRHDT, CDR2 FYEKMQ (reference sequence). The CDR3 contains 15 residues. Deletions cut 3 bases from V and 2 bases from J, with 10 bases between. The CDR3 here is CASSFREYNTGELFF. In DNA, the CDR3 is TGTGCCAGCAGCTTCCGGGAGTACAACACCGGGGAGCTGTTTTTT.

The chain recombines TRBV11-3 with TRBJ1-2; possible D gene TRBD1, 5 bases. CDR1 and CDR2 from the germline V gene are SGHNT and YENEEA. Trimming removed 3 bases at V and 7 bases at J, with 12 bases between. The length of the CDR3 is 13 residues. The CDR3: CASSLRGGGGYTF. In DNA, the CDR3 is TGTGCCAGCAGCTTGAGGGGAGGCGGTGGCTACACCTTC. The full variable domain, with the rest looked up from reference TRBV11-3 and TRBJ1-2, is EAGVVQSPRYKIIEKKQPVAFWCNPISGHNTLYWYLQNLGQGPELLIRYENEEAVDDSQLPKDRFSAERLKGVDSTLKIQPAELGDSAVYLCASSLRGGGGYTFGSGTRLTVV.

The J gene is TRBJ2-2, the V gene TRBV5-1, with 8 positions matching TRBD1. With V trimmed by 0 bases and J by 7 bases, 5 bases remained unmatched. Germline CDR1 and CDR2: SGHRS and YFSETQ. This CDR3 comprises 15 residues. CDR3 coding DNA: TGCGCCAGCAGCTTGGCCAGGGGGCTTGTCGGGGAGCTGTTTTTT. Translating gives CASSLARGLVGELFF.

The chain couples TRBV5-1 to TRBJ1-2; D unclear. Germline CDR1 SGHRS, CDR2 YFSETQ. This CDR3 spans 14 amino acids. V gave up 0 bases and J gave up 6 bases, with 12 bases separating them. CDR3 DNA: TGCGCCAGCAGCTTGGTGGGTCCACTGGATGGCTACACCTTC. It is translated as CASSLVGPLDGYTF.

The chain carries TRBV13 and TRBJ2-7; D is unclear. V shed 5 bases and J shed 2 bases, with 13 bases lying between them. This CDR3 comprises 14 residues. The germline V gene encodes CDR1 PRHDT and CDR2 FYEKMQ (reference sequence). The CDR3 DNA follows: TGTGCCAGCAGCACCTCTAGAATCGCCTACGAGCAGTACTTC. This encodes CASSTSRIAYEQYF. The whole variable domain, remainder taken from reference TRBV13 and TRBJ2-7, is AAGVIQSPRHLIKEKRETATLKCYPIPRHDTVYWYQQGPGQDPQFLISFYEKMQSDKGSIPDRFSAQQFSDYHSELNMSSLELGDSALYFCASSTSRIAYEQYFGPGTRLTVT.

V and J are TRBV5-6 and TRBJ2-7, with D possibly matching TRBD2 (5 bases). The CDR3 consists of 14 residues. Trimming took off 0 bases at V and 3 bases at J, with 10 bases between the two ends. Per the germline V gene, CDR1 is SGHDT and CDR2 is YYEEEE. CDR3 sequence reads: CASSLVGKVYEQYF. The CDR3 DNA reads TGTGCCAGCAGCTTGGTCGGGAAAGTCTACGAGCAGTACTTC.

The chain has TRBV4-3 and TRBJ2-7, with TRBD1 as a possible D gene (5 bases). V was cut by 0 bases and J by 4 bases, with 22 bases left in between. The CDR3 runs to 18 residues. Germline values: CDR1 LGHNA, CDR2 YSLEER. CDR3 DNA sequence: TGCGCCAGCAGCCAAGATAGGGGTTTATATATAGGACCATACGAGCAGTACTTC. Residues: CASSQDRGLYIGPYEQYF.

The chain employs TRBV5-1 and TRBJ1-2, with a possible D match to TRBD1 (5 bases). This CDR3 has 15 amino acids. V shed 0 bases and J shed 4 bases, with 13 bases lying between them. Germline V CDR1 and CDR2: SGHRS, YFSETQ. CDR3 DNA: TGCGCCAGCAGCTTGGACGCAGGGAGGATCTATGGCTACACCTTC. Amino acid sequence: CASSLDAGRIYGYTF.

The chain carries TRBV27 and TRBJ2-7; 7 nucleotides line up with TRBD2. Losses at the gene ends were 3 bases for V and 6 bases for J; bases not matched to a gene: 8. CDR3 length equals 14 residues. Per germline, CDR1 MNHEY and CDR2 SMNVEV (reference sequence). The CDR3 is CASSFGRGGREQYF. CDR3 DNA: TGTGCCAGCAGTTTCGGTCGCGGGGGTCGCGAGCAGTACTTC.

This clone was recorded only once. The CDR3 sequence: CASSPSKGLVGEQFF. DNA for the CDR3: TGTGCCAGCAGCCCTTCGAAGGGACTAGTCGGTGAGCAGTTCTTC. V is TRBV9 and J is TRBJ2-1; TRBD2 aligns across 8 bases. CDR3 length equals 15 residues. CDR1 is SGDLS, CDR2 YYNGEE, per germline. V shed 4 bases, J shed 9 bases, and the junction held 12 bases outside the gene matches.

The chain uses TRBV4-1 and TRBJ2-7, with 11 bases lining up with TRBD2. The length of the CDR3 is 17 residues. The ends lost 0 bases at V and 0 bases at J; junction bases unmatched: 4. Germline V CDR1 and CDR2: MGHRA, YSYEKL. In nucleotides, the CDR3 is TGCGCCAGCAGCCAAGATGGACTAGCGGGTTACTCCTACGAGCAGTACTTC. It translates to CASSQDGLAGYSYEQYF.

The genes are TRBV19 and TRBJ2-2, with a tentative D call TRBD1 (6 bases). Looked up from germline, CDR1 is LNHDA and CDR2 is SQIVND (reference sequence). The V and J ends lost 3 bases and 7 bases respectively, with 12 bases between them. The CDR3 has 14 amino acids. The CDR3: CASSINRELGELFF. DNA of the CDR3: TGTGCCAGTAGTATCAACAGGGAACTCGGGGAGCTGTTTTTT.

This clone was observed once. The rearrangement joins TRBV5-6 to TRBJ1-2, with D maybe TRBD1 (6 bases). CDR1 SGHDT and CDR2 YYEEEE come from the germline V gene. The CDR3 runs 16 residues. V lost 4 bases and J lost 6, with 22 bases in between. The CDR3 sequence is CASSPFRGRDLDGYTF. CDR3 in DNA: TGTGCCAGCAGCCCGTTTCGGGGGCGGGATCTGGATGGCTACACCTTC. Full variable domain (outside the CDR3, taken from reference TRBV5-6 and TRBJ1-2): DAGVTQSPTHLIKTRGQQVTLRCSPKSGHDTVSWYQQALGQGPQFIFQYYEEEERQRGNFPDRFSGHQFPNYSSELNVNALLLGDSALYLCASSPFRGRDLDGYTFGSGTRLTVV.

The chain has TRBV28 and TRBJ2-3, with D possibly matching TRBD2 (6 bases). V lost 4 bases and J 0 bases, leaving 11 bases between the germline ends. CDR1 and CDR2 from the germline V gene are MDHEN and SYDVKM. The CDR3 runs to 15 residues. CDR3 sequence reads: CASSSSSVSTDTQYF. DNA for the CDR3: TGTGCCAGCAGTTCATCTAGCGTCAGCACAGATACGCAGTATTTT.

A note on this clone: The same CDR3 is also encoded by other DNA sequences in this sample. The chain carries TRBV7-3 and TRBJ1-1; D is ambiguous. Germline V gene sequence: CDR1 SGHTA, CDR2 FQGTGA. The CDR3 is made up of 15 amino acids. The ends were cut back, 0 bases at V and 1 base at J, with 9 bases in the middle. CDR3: CASSLTGAPNTEAFF. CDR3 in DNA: TGTGCCAGCAGCTTAACAGGAGCGCCGAACACTGAAGCTTTCTTT.

CDR3 sequence reads: CASSLFSGLNTGELFF. The CDR3 DNA is TGTGCCAGCAGTTTGTTTAGCGGGTTGAACACCGGGGAGCTGTTTTTT. V and J are TRBV6-5 and TRBJ2-2, with 7 bases lining up with TRBD2. J gave up 1 base and V 4 bases, and 6 bases lay outside the gene matches. CDR3 length: 16 residues. CDR1 is MNHEY and CDR2 is SVGAGI in the germline V gene.

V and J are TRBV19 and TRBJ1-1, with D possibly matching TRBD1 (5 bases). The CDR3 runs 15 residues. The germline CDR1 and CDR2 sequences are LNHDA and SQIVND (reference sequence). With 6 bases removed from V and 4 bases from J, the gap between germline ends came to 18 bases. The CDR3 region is CASRSYREGTTEAFF. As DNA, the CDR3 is TGTGCCAGTAGATCATACCGGGAGGGGACCACTGAAGCTTTCTTT. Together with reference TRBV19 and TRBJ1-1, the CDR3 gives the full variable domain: DGGITQSPKYLFRKEGQNVTLSCEQNLNHDAMYWYRQDPGQGLRLIYYSQIVNDFQKGDIAEGYSVSREKKESFPLTVTSAQKNPTAFYLCASRSYREGTTEAFFGQGTRLTVV.

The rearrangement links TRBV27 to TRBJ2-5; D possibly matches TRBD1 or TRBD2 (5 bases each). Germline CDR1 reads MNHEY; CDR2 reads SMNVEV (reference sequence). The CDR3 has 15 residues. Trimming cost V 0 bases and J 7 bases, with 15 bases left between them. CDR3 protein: CASSLSEGPGRTQYF. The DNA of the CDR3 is TGTGCCAGCAGTTTATCGGAAGGGCCAGGGAGGACCCAGTACTTC.

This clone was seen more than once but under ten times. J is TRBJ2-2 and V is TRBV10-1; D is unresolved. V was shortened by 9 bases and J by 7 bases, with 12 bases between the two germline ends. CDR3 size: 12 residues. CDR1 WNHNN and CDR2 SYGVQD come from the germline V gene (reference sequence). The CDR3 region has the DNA TGCGCCAGTCAGTCTCCCGGCGGGGAGCTGTTTTTT. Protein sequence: CASQSPGGELFF.

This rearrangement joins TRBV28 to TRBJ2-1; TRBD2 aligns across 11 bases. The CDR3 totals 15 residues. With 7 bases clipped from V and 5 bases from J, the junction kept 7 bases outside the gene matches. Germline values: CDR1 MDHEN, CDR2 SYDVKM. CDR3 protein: CASIVGTSGDNEQFF. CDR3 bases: TGTGCCAGCATTGTCGGGACTAGCGGCGACAATGAGCAGTTCTTC.

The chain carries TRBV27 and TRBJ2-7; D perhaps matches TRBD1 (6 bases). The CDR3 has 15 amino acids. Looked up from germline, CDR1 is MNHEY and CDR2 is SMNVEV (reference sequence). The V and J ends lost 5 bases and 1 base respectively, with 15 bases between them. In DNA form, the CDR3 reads TGTGCCAGCAGTCTACAGGGTTTTTTTTCCTACGAGCAGTACTTC. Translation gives CASSLQGFFSYEQYF.

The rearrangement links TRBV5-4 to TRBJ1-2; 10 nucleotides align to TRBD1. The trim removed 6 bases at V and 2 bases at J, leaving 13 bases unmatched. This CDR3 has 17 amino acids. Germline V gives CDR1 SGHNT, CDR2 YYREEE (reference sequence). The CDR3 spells CASTPFIGQGVNYGYTF. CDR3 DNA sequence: TGTGCCAGCACCCCCTTCATCGGACAGGGGGTGAACTATGGCTACACCTTC.

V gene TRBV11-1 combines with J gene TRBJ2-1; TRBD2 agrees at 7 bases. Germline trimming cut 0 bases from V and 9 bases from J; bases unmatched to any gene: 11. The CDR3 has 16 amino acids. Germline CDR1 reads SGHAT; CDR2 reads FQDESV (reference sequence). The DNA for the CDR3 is TGTGCCAGCAGCTTAGCCCGACTAGCACATACCGGTGAGCAGTTCTTC. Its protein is CASSLARLAHTGEQFF.